A selection of T cell receptor beta chains follows, all from one sample in a study of blood T cell repertoires in COVID-19. Profiling relied on immunoSEQ multiplex PCR, and the TCRdb table lists in-frame clones only, not all of them. The sample carries 75,000 to 85,000 clones, approximately 89% recorded once. Source material: peripheral blood. The receptor set was obtained from a man aged 45-60 years with active COVID-19. The CDR3 runs from the conserved cysteine through the conserved F or W. The D gene is left open where the match is weak. Some rows have no size entry. The others give once, few or many, or a class for an expanded clone.

v_gene: TRBV18
j_gene: TRBJ2-3
abundance: NA
d_gene: TRBD2
CDR3aa: CASSPGLESTDTQYF
CDR3nt: TGTGCCAGCTCACCGGGACTAGAGAGCACAGATACGCAGTATTTT

v_gene: TRBV19
j_gene: TRBJ1-1
abundance: NA
d_gene: NA
CDR3aa: CASSTGHPNTEAFF
CDR3nt: TGTGCCAGTAGTACCGGACACCCGAACACTGAAGCTTTCTTT

v_gene: TRBV29-1
j_gene: TRBJ1-1
abundance: NA
d_gene: TRBD1
CDR3aa: CSGGQGNEAFF
CDR3nt: TGCAGCGGAGGACAGGGGAACGAAGCTTTCTTT

v_gene: TRBV5-6
j_gene: TRBJ2-3
abundance: NA
d_gene: NA
CDR3aa: CASSREDTQYF
CDR3nt: TGTGCCAGCAGCCGCGAAGATACGCAGTATTTT

v_gene: TRBV30
j_gene: TRBJ2-5
abundance: NA
d_gene: NA
CDR3aa: CAWSVIYRTFQETQYF
CDR3nt: TGTGCCTGGAGTGTAATCTACAGGACGTTCCAAGAGACCCAGTACTTC

v_gene: TRBV7-6
j_gene: TRBJ2-1
abundance: NA
d_gene: NA
CDR3aa: CASSLVGAAPQNEQFF
CDR3nt: TGTGCCAGCAGCTTGGTAGGTGCGGCACCCCAGAATGAGCAGTTCTTC

v_gene: TRBV5-1
j_gene: TRBJ1-1
abundance: once
d_gene: TRBD1
CDR3aa: CASSLLDRGNTEAFF
CDR3nt: TGCGCCAGCAGCTTGCTGGACAGGGGAAACACTGAAGCTTTCTTT

v_gene: TRBV6-2/TRBV6-3
j_gene: TRBJ1-4
abundance: NA
d_gene: NA
CDR3aa: CASSYSGQPNEKLFF
CDR3nt: TGTGCCAGCAGTTACTCGGGACAACCTAATGAAAAACTGTTTTTT

v_gene: TRBV7-2
j_gene: TRBJ1-2
abundance: NA
d_gene: NA
CDR3aa: CASSLWGPDGYTF
CDR3nt: TGTGCCAGCAGCCTGTGGGGGCCCGATGGCTACACCTTC

v_gene: TRBV4-1
j_gene: TRBJ2-1
abundance: once
d_gene: TRBD2
CDR3aa: CASSRILAGESYNEQFF
CDR3nt: TGCGCCAGCAGCCGAATACTAGCGGGTGAATCCTACAATGAGCAGTTCTTC

v_gene: TRBV7-7
j_gene: TRBJ2-1
abundance: NA
d_gene: NA
CDR3aa: CASSLVQGGDEQFF
CDR3nt: TGTGCCAGCAGCTTGGTCCAGGGCGGGGATGAGCAGTTCTTC

v_gene: TRBV11-2
j_gene: TRBJ1-1
abundance: NA
d_gene: NA
CDR3aa: CASSLWTAGEPF
CDR3nt: TGTGCCAGCAGCTTATGGACAGCAGGGGAACCTTTT

v_gene: TRBV30
j_gene: TRBJ2-1
abundance: NA
d_gene: NA
CDR3aa: CAWSWRTYNEQFF
CDR3nt: TGTGCCTGGAGTTGGCGGACCTACAATGAGCAGTTCTTC

v_gene: TRBV19
j_gene: TRBJ2-1
abundance: few
d_gene: TRBD1
CDR3aa: CASSPGQGLNEQFF
CDR3nt: TGTGCCAGTAGCCCGGGACAGGGTTTGAATGAGCAGTTCTTC

v_gene: TRBV3-1/TRBV3-2
j_gene: TRBJ2-2
abundance: NA
d_gene: TRBD1
CDR3aa: CASSPRQGNGELFF
CDR3nt: TGTGCCAGCAGCCCTAGACAGGGAAACGGGGAGCTGTTTTTT

v_gene: TRBV5-1
j_gene: TRBJ2-7
abundance: NA
d_gene: NA
CDR3aa: CASSLNPGVQEGQYF
CDR3nt: TGCGCCAGCAGCCTGAATCCCGGGGTTCAAGAGGGGCAGTACTTC

v_gene: TRBV9
j_gene: TRBJ1-2
abundance: NA
d_gene: TRBD1
CDR3aa: CASSGTENYGYTF
CDR3nt: TGTGCCAGCAGTGGGACAGAAAACTATGGCTACACCTTC

v_gene: TRBV5-4
j_gene: TRBJ2-5
abundance: once
d_gene: NA
CDR3aa: CASSLPRQETQYF
CDR3nt: TGTGCCAGCAGCTTGCCCCGCCAAGAGACCCAGTACTTC

v_gene: TRBV24-1
j_gene: TRBJ1-4
abundance: NA
d_gene: NA
CDR3aa: CATSSQGNEKLFF
CDR3nt: TGTGCCACCAGTAGTCAGGGAAATGAAAAACTGTTTTTT

v_gene: TRBV30
j_gene: TRBJ2-1
abundance: NA
d_gene: TRBD2
CDR3aa: CAWAGGNEQFF
CDR3nt: TGTGCCTGGGCGGGAGGTAATGAGCAGTTCTTC

v_gene: TRBV12-5
j_gene: TRBJ2-3
abundance: once
d_gene: NA
CDR3aa: CASAGRINTDTQYF
CDR3nt: TGTGCTAGTGCAGGCAGAATTAACACAGATACGCAGTATTTT

v_gene: TRBV19
j_gene: TRBJ1-5
abundance: NA
d_gene: NA
CDR3aa: CASRREGQLSNQPQHF
CDR3nt: TGTGCCAGTAGGCGAGAAGGACAGCTTAGCAATCAGCCCCAGCATTTT

v_gene: TRBV12-3/TRBV12-4
j_gene: TRBJ1-2
abundance: NA
d_gene: NA
CDR3aa: CASSQGQYYGYTF
CDR3nt: TGTGCCAGCAGCCAAGGACAGTACTATGGCTACACCTTC

v_gene: TRBV7-8
j_gene: TRBJ2-7
abundance: NA
d_gene: NA
CDR3aa: CASSSARRENYEQYF
CDR3nt: TGTGCCAGCAGCTCTGCCCGTAGGGAGAACTACGAGCAGTACTTC

v_gene: TRBV29-1
j_gene: TRBJ1-1
abundance: NA
d_gene: TRBD1
CDR3aa: CSVPGQGTMNTEAFF
CDR3nt: TGCAGCGTACCGGGACAGGGGACGATGAACACTGAAGCTTTCTTT

v_gene: TRBV5-1
j_gene: TRBJ2-7
abundance: NA
d_gene: TRBD1
CDR3aa: CASSLTAGGYEQYF
CDR3nt: TGCGCCAGCAGCTTGACAGCAGGGGGCTACGAGCAGTACTTC

v_gene: TRBV6-1
j_gene: TRBJ2-7
abundance: NA
d_gene: TRBD2
CDR3aa: CASSDLVGREGGVYEQYF
CDR3nt: TGTGCCAGCAGTGACCTAGTCGGTCGGGAGGGTGGTGTATACGAGCAGTACTTC

v_gene: TRBV28
j_gene: TRBJ1-6
abundance: NA
d_gene: NA
CDR3aa: CASSLSGIGSPLHF
CDR3nt: TGTGCCAGCAGTTTATCAGGGATAGGTTCACCCCTCCACTTT

v_gene: TRBV19
j_gene: TRBJ2-4
abundance: NA
d_gene: NA
CDR3aa: CASSSMNREGNIQYF
CDR3nt: TGTGCCAGTAGTTCCATGAACAGGGAAGGGAACATTCAGTACTTC